These T cell receptor beta chains were read from a single sample in a study of T-cell memory formation after mild COVID-19. TCRdb re-called the 5' RACE reads with MiXCR, one entry per CDR3 protein. Of 450,000 or so distinct CDR3 sequences listed, around 20% were seen once; the top ten hold about 8.1%. The specimen sequenced was PBMCs or a T cell subset sorted from them (not recorded which). Receptors were obtained from an adult woman who had mild COVID-19 (a few samples of this study predate the infection). Cell type and time point are not known. Both conserved end residues are part of each CDR3. The order of the fields is CDR3 protein, CDR3 DNA, D gene, V gene, clone size, J gene. D genes are given only for firm matches. Part of the rows lack a size; the others show once, few, many or a class for expanded clones.

CDR3 protein: CASSPEGAGAFF
CDR3 DNA: TGCGCCAGCAGCCCCGAGGGGGCGGGGGCTTTCTTT
D gene: TRBD1
V gene: TRBV5-1
clone size: few
J gene: TRBJ1-1

CDR3 protein: CASSVATGHIQETQYF
CDR3 DNA: TGTGCCAGCAGCGTAGCTACGGGACATATACAAGAGACCCAGTACTTC
D gene: NA
V gene: TRBV9
clone size: NA
J gene: TRBJ2-5

CDR3 protein: CASSYSKGYAYEQYF
CDR3 DNA: TGTGCCAGCAGTTACTCGAAGGGTTATGCCTACGAGCAGTACTTC
D gene: NA
V gene: TRBV6-2/TRBV6-3
clone size: NA
J gene: TRBJ2-7

CDR3 protein: CATSDRQETQYF
CDR3 DNA: TGTGCCACCAGTGACCGCCAAGAGACCCAGTACTTC
D gene: NA
V gene: TRBV24-1
clone size: NA
J gene: TRBJ2-5

CDR3 protein: CASSALSGRVKGETQYF
CDR3 DNA: TGTGCCAGCAGCGCCCTAAGTGGGCGGGTAAAGGGAGAGACCCAGTACTTC
D gene: NA
V gene: TRBV6-5
clone size: few
J gene: TRBJ2-5

CDR3 protein: CAISEGERYTEAFF
CDR3 DNA: TGTGCCATCAGTGAGGGCGAGAGATACACTGAAGCTTTCTTT
D gene: NA
V gene: TRBV10-3
clone size: few
J gene: TRBJ1-1

CDR3 protein: CASREQGGQETQYF
CDR3 DNA: TGCGCCAGCAGGGAACAGGGGGGCCAAGAGACCCAGTACTTC
D gene: TRBD1
V gene: TRBV5-1
clone size: once
J gene: TRBJ2-5

CDR3 protein: CASSSGGGQGIQYF
CDR3 DNA: TGTGCCAGCAGCTCCGGAGGGGGCCAAGGGATTCAGTACTTC
D gene: NA
V gene: TRBV5-5
clone size: few
J gene: TRBJ2-4

CDR3 protein: CASSPGPVPGLAGDSNEQFF
CDR3 DNA: TGTGCCAGCAGTCCCGGTCCGGTTCCGGGACTAGCGGGAGACTCCAATGAGCAGTTCTTC
D gene: TRBD2
V gene: TRBV12-3/TRBV12-4
clone size: NA
J gene: TRBJ2-1

CDR3 protein: CASSQDRGLSYNEQFF
CDR3 DNA: TGTGCCAGCAGCCAAGATCGGGGCCTCTCCTACAATGAGCAGTTCTTC
D gene: NA
V gene: TRBV4-2
clone size: few
J gene: TRBJ2-1

CDR3 protein: CATSELEGRVEAFF
CDR3 DNA: TGTGCCACCAGTGAGTTAGAGGGTCGGGTTGAAGCTTTCTTT
D gene: NA
V gene: TRBV24-1
clone size: NA
J gene: TRBJ1-1

CDR3 protein: CASSTGTQETQYF
CDR3 DNA: TGTGCCAGCAGTACAGGGACACAAGAGACCCAGTACTTC
D gene: NA
V gene: TRBV6-1
clone size: NA
J gene: TRBJ2-5

CDR3 protein: CAASKVYEQYF
CDR3 DNA: TGTGCCGCCTCGAAGGTCTACGAGCAGTACTTC
D gene: NA
V gene: TRBV30
clone size: NA
J gene: TRBJ2-7

CDR3 protein: CASSPDRNQPQHF
CDR3 DNA: TGTGCCAGCAGTCCGGACAGGAATCAGCCCCAGCATTTT
D gene: TRBD1
V gene: TRBV18
clone size: many
J gene: TRBJ1-5

CDR3 protein: CSAETGEGTEAFF
CDR3 DNA: TGCAGCGCCGAGACGGGGGAGGGCACTGAAGCTTTCTTT
D gene: NA
V gene: TRBV29-1
clone size: few
J gene: TRBJ1-1

CDR3 protein: CASTPRQGNTEAFF
CDR3 DNA: TGTGCCAGCACCCCAAGACAGGGGAACACTGAAGCTTTCTTT
D gene: TRBD1
V gene: TRBV27
clone size: few
J gene: TRBJ1-1

CDR3 protein: CASSLIGAVPYGYTF
CDR3 DNA: TGTGCCAGCAGCTTAATCGGGGCAGTACCCTATGGCTACACCTTC
D gene: NA
V gene: TRBV7-9
clone size: few
J gene: TRBJ1-2

CDR3 protein: CASSPRGGGSSNEQFF
CDR3 DNA: TGCGCCAGCAGTCCCCGAGGGGGGGGATCATCAAATGAGCAGTTCTTC
D gene: NA
V gene: TRBV5-1
clone size: many
J gene: TRBJ2-1

CDR3 protein: CSALAGATAYEQYF
CDR3 DNA: TGCAGTGCTTTAGCGGGAGCTACCGCCTACGAGCAGTACTTC
D gene: TRBD2
V gene: TRBV20-1
clone size: NA
J gene: TRBJ2-7

CDR3 protein: CASSLGRVTDTQYF
CDR3 DNA: TGTGCCAGCAGCTTGGGACGGGTCACAGATACGCAGTATTTT
D gene: NA
V gene: TRBV5-5
clone size: NA
J gene: TRBJ2-3

CDR3 protein: CASSTWDGPYEQYF
CDR3 DNA: TGTGCCAGCAGTACTTGGGACGGCCCCTACGAGCAGTACTTC
D gene: NA
V gene: TRBV27
clone size: few
J gene: TRBJ2-7

CDR3 protein: CATSGQYASTDTQYF
CDR3 DNA: TGTGCCACCAGCGGACAGTACGCTAGCACAGATACGCAGTATTTT
D gene: NA
V gene: TRBV15
clone size: NA
J gene: TRBJ2-3

CDR3 protein: CASSLAGGPQYF
CDR3 DNA: TGTGCCAGCAGTTTAGCGGGGGGCCCCCAGTACTTC
D gene: TRBD2
V gene: TRBV6-5
clone size: NA
J gene: TRBJ2-5

CDR3 protein: CSARTDSRVYEQYF
CDR3 DNA: TGCAGTGCTCGGACTGACAGCCGTGTTTACGAGCAGTACTTC
D gene: NA
V gene: TRBV20-1
clone size: NA
J gene: TRBJ2-7

CDR3 protein: CASSLVITGAAYEQYF
CDR3 DNA: TGTGCCAGCAGCTTAGTTATAACGGGGGCTGCCTACGAGCAGTACTTC
D gene: NA
V gene: TRBV7-2
clone size: few
J gene: TRBJ2-7

CDR3 protein: CASLGPTLGLNTEAFF
CDR3 DNA: TGTGCCAGCCTTGGACCGACCTTGGGGTTGAACACTGAAGCTTTCTTT
D gene: NA
V gene: TRBV2
clone size: NA
J gene: TRBJ1-1

CDR3 protein: CASSSPGRNSYEQYF
CDR3 DNA: TGTGCCAGCAGTTCCCCGGGGCGGAACTCCTACGAGCAGTACTTC
D gene: NA
V gene: TRBV6-6
clone size: NA
J gene: TRBJ2-7

CDR3 protein: CASSEGRSYEQYF
CDR3 DNA: TGTGCCAGCAGCGAAGGCAGGTCCTACGAGCAGTACTTC
D gene: NA
V gene: TRBV28
clone size: many
J gene: TRBJ2-7

CDR3 protein: CASTERGMNTEAFF
CDR3 DNA: TGTGCCAGCACCGAGCGGGGCATGAACACTGAAGCTTTCTTT
D gene: NA
V gene: TRBV13
clone size: NA
J gene: TRBJ1-1

CDR3 protein: CASSTPGFLSGAYNEQFF
CDR3 DNA: TGTGCCAGCAGCACCCCGGGCTTCCTGTCCGGCGCCTACAATGAGCAGTTCTTC
D gene: NA
V gene: TRBV7-6
clone size: NA
J gene: TRBJ2-1

CDR3 protein: CAWSSGLAGGDEQFF
CDR3 DNA: TGTGCCTGGAGTAGTGGACTAGCGGGGGGGGATGAGCAGTTCTTC
D gene: TRBD2
V gene: TRBV30
clone size: NA
J gene: TRBJ2-1

CDR3 protein: CSAFGAYNEQFF
CDR3 DNA: TGCAGTGCTTTCGGGGCGTACAATGAGCAGTTCTTC
D gene: NA
V gene: TRBV20-1
clone size: NA
J gene: TRBJ2-1

CDR3 protein: CASSDRTPYEQYF
CDR3 DNA: TGTGCCAGCAGTGACAGGACACCCTACGAGCAGTACTTC
D gene: NA
V gene: TRBV2
clone size: NA
J gene: TRBJ2-7

CDR3 protein: CASNGAGGTEAFF
CDR3 DNA: TGTGCCAGCAATGGCGCAGGGGGAACTGAAGCTTTCTTT
D gene: TRBD1
V gene: TRBV7-9
clone size: few
J gene: TRBJ1-1

CDR3 protein: CASSLSRLAGFLDTQYF
CDR3 DNA: TGTGCCAGCAGTTTATCAAGACTAGCGGGATTCTTAGATACGCAGTATTTT
D gene: TRBD2
V gene: TRBV12-3/TRBV12-4
clone size: NA
J gene: TRBJ2-3

CDR3 protein: CAWKGAKKETQYF
CDR3 DNA: TGTGCCTGGAAGGGGGCAAAGAAAGAGACCCAGTACTTC
D gene: TRBD1
V gene: TRBV30
clone size: NA
J gene: TRBJ2-5

CDR3 protein: CASSWARQETQYF
CDR3 DNA: TGTGCCAGCAGCTGGGCGCGGCAAGAGACCCAGTACTTC
D gene: NA
V gene: TRBV7-3
clone size: few
J gene: TRBJ2-5

CDR3 protein: CASRGRGAFF
CDR3 DNA: TGTGCCAGCAGGGGCCGGGGAGCTTTCTTT
D gene: NA
V gene: TRBV2
clone size: few
J gene: TRBJ1-1

CDR3 protein: CASSPGHIPTDTQYF
CDR3 DNA: TGTGCCAGCAGCCCAGGTCACATCCCCACAGATACGCAGTATTTT
D gene: NA
V gene: TRBV6-5
clone size: NA
J gene: TRBJ2-3

CDR3 protein: CASSLATSGAGDEQYF
CDR3 DNA: TGCGCCAGCAGCTTGGCGACTAGCGGGGCCGGAGACGAGCAGTACTTC
D gene: TRBD2
V gene: TRBV5-1
clone size: NA
J gene: TRBJ2-7

CDR3 protein: CASSLVLAGPQETQYF
CDR3 DNA: TGTGCCAGCAGCTTAGTACTAGCGGGTCCCCAAGAGACCCAGTACTTC
D gene: TRBD2
V gene: TRBV11-2
clone size: few
J gene: TRBJ2-5

CDR3 protein: CASSTRAISWEQYF
CDR3 DNA: TGTGCCAGCAGCACAAGGGCCATATCGTGGGAGCAGTACTTC
D gene: NA
V gene: TRBV3-1
clone size: NA
J gene: TRBJ2-7

CDR3 protein: CASTPGDRENEKLFF
CDR3 DNA: TGTGCCAGCACCCCCGGAGACAGGGAAAATGAAAAACTGTTTTTT
D gene: TRBD1
V gene: TRBV28
clone size: few
J gene: TRBJ1-4

CDR3 protein: CASSLQPMGNTEAFF
CDR3 DNA: TGTGCCAGCAGCCTCCAACCGATGGGGAACACTGAAGCTTTCTTT
D gene: NA
V gene: TRBV7-2
clone size: few
J gene: TRBJ1-1

CDR3 protein: CASSLGLAGSETQYF
CDR3 DNA: TGTGCCAGCAGCTTAGGCCTAGCAGGCTCGGAGACCCAGTACTTC
D gene: NA
V gene: TRBV7-7
clone size: NA
J gene: TRBJ2-5

CDR3 protein: CATSDPDRPYYNEQFF
CDR3 DNA: TGTGCCACCAGTGACCCGGACAGACCATACTACAATGAGCAGTTCTTC
D gene: NA
V gene: TRBV24-1
clone size: NA
J gene: TRBJ2-1

CDR3 protein: CSANIQYF
CDR3 DNA: TGCAGTGCCAACATTCAGTACTTC
D gene: NA
V gene: TRBV20-1
clone size: few
J gene: TRBJ2-4

CDR3 protein: CAISDGSNQPQHF
CDR3 DNA: TGTGCCATCAGTGACGGCTCAAATCAGCCCCAGCATTTT
D gene: NA
V gene: TRBV10-3
clone size: few
J gene: TRBJ1-5

CDR3 protein: CSADNRLTSGNTIYF
CDR3 DNA: TGCAGTGCCGATAACCGACTGACCTCTGGAAACACCATATATTTT
D gene: NA
V gene: TRBV20-1
clone size: NA
J gene: TRBJ1-3

CDR3 protein: CASSLVEGQAFF
CDR3 DNA: TGTGCCAGCAGTTTAGTCGAGGGTCAGGCTTTCTTT
D gene: NA
V gene: TRBV12-3/TRBV12-4
clone size: few
J gene: TRBJ1-1

CDR3 protein: CASSYSGVMNEKLFF
CDR3 DNA: TGTGCCAGCAGTTACTCTGGGGTTATGAATGAAAAACTGTTTTTT
D gene: NA
V gene: TRBV6-5
clone size: NA
J gene: TRBJ1-4

CDR3 protein: CASSFPEGVEGTDTQYF
CDR3 DNA: TGTGCCAGCAGCTTCCCCGAGGGAGTCGAGGGCACAGATACGCAGTATTTT
D gene: NA
V gene: TRBV7-9
clone size: few
J gene: TRBJ2-3

CDR3 protein: CSVAWGVPYEQYF
CDR3 DNA: TGCAGCGTTGCATGGGGGGTCCCTTACGAGCAGTACTTC
D gene: NA
V gene: TRBV29-1
clone size: few
J gene: TRBJ2-7